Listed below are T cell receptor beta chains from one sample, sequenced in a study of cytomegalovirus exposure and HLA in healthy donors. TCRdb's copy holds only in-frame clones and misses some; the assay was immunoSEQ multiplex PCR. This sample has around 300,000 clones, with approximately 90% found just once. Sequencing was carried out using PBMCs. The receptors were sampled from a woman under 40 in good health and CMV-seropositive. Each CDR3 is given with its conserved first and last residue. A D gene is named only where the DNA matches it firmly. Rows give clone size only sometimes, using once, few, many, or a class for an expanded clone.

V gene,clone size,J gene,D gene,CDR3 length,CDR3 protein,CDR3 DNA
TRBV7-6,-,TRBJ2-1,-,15,CASSSSPDSYNEQFF,TGTGCCAGCAGCTCAAGCCCGGACTCCTACAATGAGCAGTTCTTC
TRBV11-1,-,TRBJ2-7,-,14,CASRERQVSYEQYF,TGTGCCAGCAGGGAGAGACAGGTTTCCTACGAGCAGTACTTC
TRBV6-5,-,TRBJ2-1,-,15,CASRRFRTVENEQFF,TGTGCCAGCAGACGGTTTCGGACGGTTGAGAATGAGCAGTTCTTC
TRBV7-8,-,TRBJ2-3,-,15,CASSSAGYGTDTQYF,TGTGCCAGCAGCTCAGCGGGCTACGGCACAGATACGCAGTATTTT
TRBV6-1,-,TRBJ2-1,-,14,CASSSLPLVGEQFF,TGTGCCAGCAGTTCGCTACCGTTGGTGGGTGAGCAGTTCTTC
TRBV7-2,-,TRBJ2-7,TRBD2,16,CASSSRATSGWEGQYF,TGTGCCAGCAGCTCACGGGCGACTAGCGGGTGGGAGGGGCAGTACTTC
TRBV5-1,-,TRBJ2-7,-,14,CASSLGWDSYEQYF,TGCGCCAGCAGCTTGGGTTGGGATTCCTACGAGCAGTACTTC
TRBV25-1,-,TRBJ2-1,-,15,CASSVRAGAGNEQFF,TGTGCCAGCAGTGTAAGGGCAGGGGCTGGAAATGAGCAGTTCTTC
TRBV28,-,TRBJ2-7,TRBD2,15,CASRMLAGKSYEQYF,TGTGCCAGCAGGATGCTAGCGGGAAAGTCCTACGAGCAGTACTTC
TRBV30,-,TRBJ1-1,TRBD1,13,CAWYDQGATEAFF,TGTGCCTGGTATGATCAGGGGGCCACTGAAGCTTTCTTT
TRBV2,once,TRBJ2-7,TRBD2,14,CASSAASGNYEQYF,TGTGCCAGCAGTGCGGCTAGCGGCAACTACGAGCAGTACTTC
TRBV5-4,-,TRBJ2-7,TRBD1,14,CASSSRDRGHEQYF,TGTGCCAGCAGCAGTCGGGACAGGGGCCACGAGCAGTACTTC
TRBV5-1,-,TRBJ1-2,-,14,CASSPRMGGAGYTF,TGCGCCAGCAGCCCCCGGATGGGGGGAGCCGGCTACACCTTC
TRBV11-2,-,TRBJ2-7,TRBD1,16,CASSLRRQGTADEQYF,TGTGCCAGCAGCTTAAGGAGGCAAGGGACAGCCGACGAGCAGTACTTC
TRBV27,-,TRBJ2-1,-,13,CASSLGQTPEQFF,TGTGCCAGCAGTCTCGGACAGACTCCTGAGCAGTTCTTC
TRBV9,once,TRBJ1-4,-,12,CASQGNNEKLFF,TGTGCCAGCCAGGGCAATAATGAAAAACTGTTTTTT
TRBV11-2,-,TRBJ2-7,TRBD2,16,CASSLDSGRGDYEQYF,TGTGCCAGCAGCCTCGATTCAGGGCGGGGGGACTACGAGCAGTACTTC
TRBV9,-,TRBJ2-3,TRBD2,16,CASSVVGTSGTDTQYF,TGTGCCAGCAGCGTAGTCGGAACTAGCGGGACTGATACGCAGTATTTT
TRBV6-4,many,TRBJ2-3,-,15,CASSDSGGRSDTQYF,TGTGCCAGCAGTGACTCTGGGGGGCGTTCAGATACGCAGTATTTT
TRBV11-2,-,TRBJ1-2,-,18,CASSRSGVTDLLNYGYTF,TGTGCCAGCAGCCGATCGGGAGTCACAGACCTGCTAAACTATGGCTACACCTTC
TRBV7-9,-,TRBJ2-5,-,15,CASSLAKGVVETQYF,TGTGCCAGCAGCTTGGCAAAAGGTGTCGTGGAGACCCAGTACTTC
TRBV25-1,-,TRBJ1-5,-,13,CASSELGYQPQHF,TGTGCCAGCAGTGAACTGGGGTATCAGCCCCAGCATTTT
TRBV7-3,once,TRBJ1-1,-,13,CASSLGGDTEAFF,TGTGCCAGCAGCTTAGGGGGTGACACTGAAGCTTTCTTT
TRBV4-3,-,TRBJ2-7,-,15,CASSQGTEYTYEQYF,TGCGCCAGCAGCCAAGGGACAGAGTACACCTACGAGCAGTACTTC
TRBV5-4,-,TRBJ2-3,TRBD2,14,CASSVSGGTDTQYF,TGTGCCAGCAGCGTTAGCGGGGGCACAGATACGCAGTATTTT
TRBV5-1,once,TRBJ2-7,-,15,CASRKFQGSTYEQYF,TGCGCCAGCAGAAAGTTCCAGGGCAGTACCTACGAGCAGTACTTC
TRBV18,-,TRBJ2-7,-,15,CASSPRHLGVEEQYF,TGTGCCAGCTCACCAAGGCACCTGGGGGTGGAAGAGCAGTACTTC
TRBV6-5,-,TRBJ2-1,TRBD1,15,CASSLTTTGYNEQFF,TGTGCCAGCAGCCTGACAACGACAGGGTACAATGAGCAGTTCTTC
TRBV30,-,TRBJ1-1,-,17,CASTTWGAGMMNTEAFF,TGTGCCTCCACCACGTGGGGGGCAGGTATGATGAACACTGAAGCTTTCTTT